These T cell receptor beta chains were read from a single sample in a study of vaccination and CD4 T cells after COVID-19. TCRdb passed the PCR reads through MiXCR, listing each CDR3 protein once. The sample lists about 7,800 distinct CDR3 sequences; 60% were seen once. Antigens for these TCRs are unknown. Material for sequencing was CD4+ T cells from blood, cultured in vitro. The receptor set was obtained from a human donor who had recovered from COVID-19. CDR3s include the opening cysteine and the closing phenylalanine or tryptophan. D genes are given only for firm matches. Only some rows state a clone size, as once, few, many or a class for expanded clones.

V	size	D	J	DNA	CDR3
TRBV5-1	-	-	TRBJ2-2	TGCGCCAGCAGCGTGTCGAGGAACACCTGGGAGCTGTTTTTT	CASSVSRNTWELFF
TRBV6-5	-	TRBD1	TRBJ2-7	TGTGCCAGCAGTTACTTGGCAGGGGGCTCCTACGAGCAGTACTTC	CASSYLAGGSYEQYF
TRBV7-9	-	-	TRBJ1-1	TGTGCCAGCAGCCAAACGACAGTGAACACTGAAGCTTTCTTT	CASSQTTVNTEAFF
TRBV20-1	few	TRBD1	TRBJ2-5	TGCAGTGCCCACAGGGGGCGGTCAGAAGAGACCCAGTACTTC	CSAHRGRSEETQYF
TRBV2	once	-	TRBJ1-1	TGTGCCACCCACTGGGGCAGGGTCGGGGACACTGAAGCTTTCTTT	CATHWGRVGDTEAFF
TRBV2	-	-	TRBJ1-5	TGTGCCAGCAGTGATCGGGGGTTGAGCAATCAGCCCCAGCATTTT	CASSDRGLSNQPQHF
TRBV7-9	few	-	TRBJ2-5	TGTGCCAGCAGCTCGCAAAACGACAGGACCCAGTACTTC	CASSSQNDRTQYF
TRBV6-2/TRBV6-3	-	-	TRBJ2-2	TGTGCCAGCAGTTATCGTGTTGGGGGAGCGAACACCGGGGAGCTGTTTTTT	CASSYRVGGANTGELFF
TRBV20-1	-	TRBD1	TRBJ1-5	TGCAGTGCTAGAGATAGTGGGACAGATAATCAGCCCCAGCATTTT	CSARDSGTDNQPQHF
TRBV5-4	once	-	TRBJ2-4	TGTGCCAGCAGCTTGGAAGACATTCAGTACTTC	CASSLEDIQYF
TRBV5-8	-	TRBD2	TRBJ2-5	TGTGCCAGCAGCTCTGGGACTAGCGGGATTGAGACCCAGTACTTC	CASSSGTSGIETQYF
TRBV2	-	-	TRBJ2-3	TGTGCCAGCAATCCTAGCTTCACAGATACGCAGTATTTT	CASNPSFTDTQYF
TRBV24-1	few	-	TRBJ1-1	TGTGCCACCAGTGACCCCGGCGGTGAAGCTTTCTTT	CATSDPGGEAFF
TRBV2	-	-	TRBJ2-3	TGTGCCAGCACGGGGAACGCAGATACGCAGTATTTT	CASTGNADTQYF
TRBV15	few	-	TRBJ1-5	TGTGCCACCAGCAGAGATCGGGGGGGCAATAGCAATCAGCCCCAGCATTTT	CATSRDRGGNSNQPQHF
TRBV6-1	-	TRBD1	TRBJ1-1	TGTGCCTCGGGACAGTTGAACACTGAAGCTTTCTTT	CASGQLNTEAFF
TRBV5-1	-	TRBD1	TRBJ1-1	TGCGCCAGCAGCCCCTGGACAGGGGTTGGGTTGAGTCTCCCCACCACTGAAGCTTTCTTT	CASSPWTGVGLSLPTTEAFF
TRBV7-9	-	TRBD1	TRBJ2-1	TGCGCCAGCAGCTGGGACAGTTACAATGAGCAGTTCTTC	CASSWDSYNEQFF
TRBV20-1	-	-	TRBJ1-5	TGCAGTGCTGGGGGGGCAGGTCAGCCCCAGCATTTT	CSAGGAGQPQHF
TRBV20-1	-	TRBD1	TRBJ2-3	TGCAGTGCCGACGACAGGGGCGGAGCAGATACGCAGTATTTT	CSADDRGGADTQYF
TRBV7-2	-	-	TRBJ1-5	TGTGCCAGCAGCTTATGGATTGATCAGCCCCAGCATTTT	CASSLWIDQPQHF
TRBV20-1	-	-	TRBJ2-3	TGCAGTGCTGACAGGACAGCCACAGATACGCAGTATTTT	CSADRTATDTQYF
TRBV7-3	-	TRBD2	TRBJ2-5	TGTGCCAGCGCGAGCGGGGCTCAAGAGACCCAGTACTTC	CASASGAQETQYF
TRBV6-1	-	TRBD1	TRBJ2-1	TGTGCCAGCGGACAGGGGAAGGGTGAGCAGTTCTTC	CASGQGKGEQFF
TRBV2	few	-	TRBJ2-2	TGTGCCAGCAGGTACATCGCCAACGGGGAGCTGTTTTTT	CASRYIANGELFF
TRBV7-9	-	-	TRBJ1-5	TGTGCCAGCAGCTTAGATCCCGGAGGATGGCCCCAGCATTTT	CASSLDPGGWPQHF
TRBV2	-	TRBD1	TRBJ2-7	TGTGCCAGCCGTAAGCCGGGACAGGGCACCTACGAGCAGTACTTC	CASRKPGQGTYEQYF
TRBV20-1	-	-	TRBJ1-6	TGCAGTGCTAGTGAGATGGGCGTGAGCTCCTATAATTCACCCCTCCACTTT	CSASEMGVSSYNSPLHF
TRBV5-4	-	-	TRBJ2-5	TGTGCCAGCAGCTTTGTTCCGGGGTCACCGCAAGAGACCCAGTACTTC	CASSFVPGSPQETQYF
TRBV25-1	-	-	TRBJ2-4	TGTGCCAGCAGTGACAGTCTCGTCACCAAAAACATTCAGTACTTC	CASSDSLVTKNIQYF
TRBV20-1	few	-	TRBJ1-1	TGCAGTGCTAGAACGGTGAACACTGAAGCTTTCTTT	CSARTVNTEAFF
TRBV7-8	few	-	TRBJ1-2	TGTGCCAGCAGCTTAATTTTCGGGCCAGCTAACTATGGCTACACCTTC	CASSLIFGPANYGYTF
TRBV7-6	-	TRBD1	TRBJ1-5	TGTGCCAGCAGCCCAGACAGGGGAGTTTGGCCCCAGCATTTT	CASSPDRGVWPQHF
TRBV16	once	-	TRBJ1-1	TGTGCCAGCAGCCAATTCGCCAACACTGAAGCTTTCTTT	CASSQFANTEAFF
TRBV20-1	-	-	TRBJ2-7	TGCAGTGCTAGTGCACGAATCGTGAGTATGGACGAGCAGTACTTC	CSASARIVSMDEQYF
TRBV7-2	few	-	TRBJ1-1	TGTGCCAGCAGCCGAGGAAACATGAACACTGAAGCTTTCTTT	CASSRGNMNTEAFF
TRBV19	few	TRBD1	TRBJ1-5	TGTGCCAGTAGTATGTGGGGACAGGGGGCGAATCAGCCCCAGCATTTT	CASSMWGQGANQPQHF
TRBV20-1	-	-	TRBJ1-2	TGCAGTGCTACCGACCTAGTCAGGGCCGTCTATGGCTACACCTTC	CSATDLVRAVYGYTF
TRBV24-1	-	-	TRBJ2-3	TGTGCCACCAGTGACCCCGGGTCCCTCACAGATACGCAGTATTTT	CATSDPGSLTDTQYF
TRBV11-3	-	-	TRBJ2-5	TGTGCCAGCAGCCTACCGGACGCCCGGGAGACCCAGTACTTC	CASSLPDARETQYF
TRBV7-9	-	-	TRBJ1-3	TGTGCCAGCAGCTTAACACAGGCCCTACCCTCTGGAAACACCATATATTTT	CASSLTQALPSGNTIYF
TRBV7-2	-	-	TRBJ2-5	TGTGCCAGCAGCTTACGAGGGTTAACGGAGACCCAGTACTTC	CASSLRGLTETQYF
TRBV5-4	once	-	TRBJ2-4	TGTGCCAGCAGCTCCGCGGCAGGGGGGAACATTCAGTACTTC	CASSSAAGGNIQYF
TRBV4-3	-	-	TRBJ1-1	TGCGCCAGCAGCCAAGATCTCGGTGGATTTTTAAACACTGAAGCTTTCTTT	CASSQDLGGFLNTEAFF
TRBV14	-	-	TRBJ1-1	TGTGCCAGCAGCCAATGGCAGGGGAGCACTGAAGCTTTCTTT	CASSQWQGSTEAFF
TRBV6-5	-	-	TRBJ1-1	TGTGCCAGCAGTTACGGGGGGGCTGACACTGAAGCTTTCTTT	CASSYGGADTEAFF
TRBV9	-	TRBD2	TRBJ2-5	TGTGCCAGCAGCGAAGGGACTAGCGGGGGGTTGGGAGAGACCCAGTACTTC	CASSEGTSGGLGETQYF
TRBV2	-	-	TRBJ2-1	TGTGCCAGCAGTGAACCATCTAACTACGATGAGCAGTTCTTC	CASSEPSNYDEQFF
TRBV7-2	-	TRBD2	TRBJ2-3	TGTGCCAGCAGCCAGAGGGGCGGGAGTATCCCAGATACGCAGTATTTT	CASSQRGGSIPDTQYF
TRBV6-2/TRBV6-3	-	-	TRBJ2-6	TGTGCCAGCCAAGGGGGCTCTGGGGCCAACGTCCTGACTTTC	CASQGGSGANVLTF
TRBV2	-	TRBD1	TRBJ1-1	TGTGCCAGCAGTGAGACAGGGGGCTACGGTAAATTGAACACTGAAGCTTTCTTT	CASSETGGYGKLNTEAFF
TRBV19	once	TRBD1	TRBJ1-2	TGTGCCAGTAGTATAACAGGGGGCGCAGGTGGCTACACCTTC	CASSITGGAGGYTF
TRBV20-1	-	TRBD1	TRBJ2-7	TGCAGTGCTAGAGAAGGGGGCCGAGAATACGAGCAGTACTTC	CSAREGGREYEQYF